The rows below give T cell receptor beta chains drawn from one sample of a study of beta chain features in type 1 diabetes. The table came from immunoSEQ multiplex PCR; TCRdb's copy has only in-frame clones and leaves some out. The data contain nearly 350,000 clones, roughly 8.8% of them seen just once; the ten biggest clones take up around 1%. The specimen sequenced was central memory CD4+ T cells from blood. The receptors were sampled from a man between 25 and 39 years old with type 1 diabetes. Both conserved end residues are part of each CDR3. The D gene is left open where the match is weak. The size field is filled for only some rows; it gives once, few, many or a size class.

V	D	size	J	DNA	CDR3
TRBV11-2	-	-	TRBJ2-5	TGTGCCAGCAGCTTGATGAGAGGCAGCCAGCAAGAGACCCAGTACTTC	CASSLMRGSQQETQYF
TRBV4-1	-	few	TRBJ2-6	TGCGCCAGCAGCCCGGACGTCATTAGCTCTGGGGCCAACGTCCTGACTTTC	CASSPDVISSGANVLTF
TRBV27	TRBD1	few	TRBJ1-1	TGTGCCAGCAAGTATCGGACAGGGGCGAACACTGAAGCTTTCTTT	CASKYRTGANTEAFF
TRBV6-5	-	few	TRBJ1-2	TGTGCCAGCAGGAGACAGCGTAACTATGGCTACACCTTC	CASRRQRNYGYTF
TRBV9	TRBD1	-	TRBJ1-2	TGTGCCAGCAGCGGTGACAGGGTCCATGGCTACACCTTC	CASSGDRVHGYTF
TRBV7-9	-	few	TRBJ2-1	TGTGCCAGCAGCGCCCGTGGGGGCGACAATGAGCAGTTCTTC	CASSARGGDNEQFF
TRBV19	-	-	TRBJ1-5	TGTGCCAGTATCCCCGAGGTAGGATTCAATCAGCCCCAGCATTTT	CASIPEVGFNQPQHF
TRBV7-2	-	few	TRBJ2-7	TGTGCCAGCAGCTTAGATTGGGGCAGTTACTCCTACGAGCAGTACTTC	CASSLDWGSYSYEQYF
TRBV7-7	-	-	TRBJ2-2	TGTGCTAGCAGCTTAGCTCAGGGAACCGGGGAGCTGTTTTTT	CASSLAQGTGELFF
TRBV11-2	-	few	TRBJ2-1	TGTGCCAGCAGCATATACAATGAGCAGTTCTTC	CASSIYNEQFF
TRBV11-2	-	few	TRBJ1-1	TGTGCCAGCAGCTTAAGACACATGAACACTGAAGCTTTCTTT	CASSLRHMNTEAFF
TRBV2	-	few	TRBJ1-2	TGTGCCAGCAGTGTCGGAGAACGACAGTATGGCTACACCTTC	CASSVGERQYGYTF
TRBV6-1	TRBD1	few	TRBJ2-7	TGTGCCACCGACAGGGTCGGCTACGAGCAGTACTTC	CATDRVGYEQYF
TRBV9	-	-	TRBJ1-6	TGTGCCAGCAGCGGTGGACTTGGCTCACCCCTCCACTTT	CASSGGLGSPLHF
TRBV6-6	-	few	TRBJ1-4	TGTGCCAGCAGCCAAAGGGGAAGCCCCGTGGGGGAACTGTTTTTT	CASSQRGSPVGELFF
TRBV11-2	TRBD2	few	TRBJ2-3	TGTGCCAGCAGCGCCAACGGGGGGGGAGAAGATACGCAGTATTTT	CASSANGGGEDTQYF
TRBV16	-	-	TRBJ1-1	TGTGCCAGCAGCCAATCAGGGACCACTGAAGCTTTCTTT	CASSQSGTTEAFF
TRBV5-6	-	few	TRBJ2-2	TGTGCCAGCAGCTTCTCTTCGCTAGTCGGCACCGGGGAGCTGTTTTTT	CASSFSSLVGTGELFF
TRBV28	-	-	TRBJ1-2	TGTGCCCTGGCACAGGGAGGGACTAACTATGGCTACACCTTC	CALAQGGTNYGYTF
TRBV10-1	-	many	TRBJ2-2	TGCGCCAGCAGTCCGGGGGCCGCGAACACCGGGGAGCTGTTTTTT	CASSPGAANTGELFF
TRBV21-1	-	many	TRBJ1-2	TGTGCCAGCAGCAAAGTTGTCCCGCCACTTAACTATGGCTACACCTTC	CASSKVVPPLNYGYTF
TRBV2	-	-	TRBJ2-7	TGTGCCAGCAGTGAAGCAGGGCTAGACGAGCAGTACTTC	CASSEAGLDEQYF
TRBV28	-	-	TRBJ1-5	TGTGCCAGCATCGACAGAGGATGGGGCAATCAGCCCCAGCATTTT	CASIDRGWGNQPQHF
TRBV20-1	-	-	TRBJ1-4	TGCAGTGCTAGACAAGAAGAAAAACTGTTTTTT	CSARQEEKLFF
TRBV7-2	TRBD2	few	TRBJ2-3	TGTGCCAGCACTCAGCGCGGGGGAAGGACAGATACGCAGTATTTT	CASTQRGGRTDTQYF
TRBV4-3	-	-	TRBJ1-2	TGCGCCAGCAGCCAAGATGTTACGGGCCTGAAAACGGGTGGCTACACCTTC	CASSQDVTGLKTGGYTF
TRBV9	-	few	TRBJ2-3	TGTGCCAGCAGCGTAGCGGGCCGGGATACGCAGTATTTT	CASSVAGRDTQYF
TRBV12-5	-	-	TRBJ2-3	TGTGCTAGTGGTTCCACAGATACGCAGTATTTT	CASGSTDTQYF
TRBV2	-	few	TRBJ1-4	TGTGCCAGCAGTGATGGCAGCGCTAATGAAAAACTGTTTTTT	CASSDGSANEKLFF
TRBV2	TRBD1	-	TRBJ1-5	TGTGCCAGCACTCTGGACAGGGGCGGTCAGCCCCAGCATTTT	CASTLDRGGQPQHF
TRBV25-1	TRBD1	few	TRBJ1-4	TGTGCCAGCAGTGACGACAGGGGACAGAGAAAACTGTTTTTT	CASSDDRGQRKLFF
TRBV10-3	TRBD1	few	TRBJ1-5	TGTGCCACGGGAGGACAGGTTAGGGATAGCAATCAGCCCCAGCATTTT	CATGGQVRDSNQPQHF
TRBV7-2	-	-	TRBJ2-3	TGTGCCAGCAGCTTAGACAGGAGAGGGGATACGCAGTATTTT	CASSLDRRGDTQYF
TRBV5-6	-	-	TRBJ2-1	TGTGCCAGCAGCTCTTTGGGACGTACTCACAATGAGCAGTTCTTC	CASSSLGRTHNEQFF
TRBV11-2	TRBD2	-	TRBJ2-7	TGTGCCAGCAGCTCATATAGCGGGGGGGCTTACGAGCAGTACTTC	CASSSYSGGAYEQYF
TRBV11-2	-	few	TRBJ2-7	TGTGCCAGCAGCTTAGACGTGGGCGCTCCTACTTTC	CASSLDVGAPTF